This TCR beta chain emerged from a study of monozygotic twins with inflammatory bowel disease. CDR1 MNHEY and CDR2 SVGEGT come from the germline V gene. CDR3 length: 14 amino acids. Template switching introduced UMIs that contain a 6-nucleotide sample barcode. Using the 5' RACE reads, TCRdb records one entry per CDR3 protein without DNA. The sample holds under 350,000 distinct CDR3 sequences. The TCR was taken from a human donor with ulcerative colitis or Crohn's disease, or a healthy co-twin of an affected twin (not recorded which). The sequenced sample consisted of blood. J is TRBJ2-7 and V is TRBV6-2 or TRBV6-3. The CDR3: CASRPHRYFDEQYF.